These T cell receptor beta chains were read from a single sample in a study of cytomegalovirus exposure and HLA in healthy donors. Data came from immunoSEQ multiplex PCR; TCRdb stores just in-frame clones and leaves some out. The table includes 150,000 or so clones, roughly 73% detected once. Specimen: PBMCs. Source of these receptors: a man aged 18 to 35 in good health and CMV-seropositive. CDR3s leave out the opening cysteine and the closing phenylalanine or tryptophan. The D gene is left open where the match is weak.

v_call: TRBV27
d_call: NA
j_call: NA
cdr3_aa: ASSLVAGGSYEQY

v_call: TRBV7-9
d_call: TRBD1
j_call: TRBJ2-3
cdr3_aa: ASSLSDRSDTQY

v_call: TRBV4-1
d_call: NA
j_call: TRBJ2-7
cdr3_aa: ASSPQGRPGRQY

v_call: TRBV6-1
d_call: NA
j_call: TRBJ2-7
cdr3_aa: ASNLERGYEQY

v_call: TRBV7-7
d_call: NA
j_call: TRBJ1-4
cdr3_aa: ASSLRPNEKLF

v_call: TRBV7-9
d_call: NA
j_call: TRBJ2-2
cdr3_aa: ASRHYVAGELF

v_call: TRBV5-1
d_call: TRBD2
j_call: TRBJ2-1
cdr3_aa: ASSPYLAGGTYNEQF

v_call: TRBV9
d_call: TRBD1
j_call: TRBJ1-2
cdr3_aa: ASSISGTGGSNYGYT

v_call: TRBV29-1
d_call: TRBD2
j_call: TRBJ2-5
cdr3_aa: SVENPSGETQY

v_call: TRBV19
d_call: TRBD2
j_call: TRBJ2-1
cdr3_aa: ASSPGTSGRSSSYNEQF

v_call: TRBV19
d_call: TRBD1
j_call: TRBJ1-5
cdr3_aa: ASSKSVRDSLGQPQH

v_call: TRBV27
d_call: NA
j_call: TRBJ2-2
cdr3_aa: ASSLGYWGAGELF